This T cell receptor (beta chain) was recorded in a study of metastatic and nonmetastatic thyroid tumors. MiXCR reprocessed the PCR reads for TCRdb. Altogether fewer than 25,000 clones are present, less than 35% being singletons, with the ten largest covering around an eighth. V was trimmed by 6 bases and J by 0 bases, leaving 9 bases between them. Germline assignment: CDR1 LNHDA and CDR2 SQIVND (reference sequence). The CDR3 runs 14 residues. All patients were untreated before thyroid surgery. By proportion, this clone is medium-sized. This sequence was found in a female donor with papillary thyroid cancer or a benign thyroid nodule (not recorded which). Some clones in this sample may be carry-over from other donors' samples. The specimen was blood. This rearrangement joins TRBV19 to TRBJ1-3; no clear D gene. The CDR3 here is CASRVQPSGNTIYF. CDR3 nucleotide sequence: TGTGCCAGTAGAGTGCAGCCCTCTGGAAACACCATATATTTT.